This TCR beta chain appears in the sequencing data of a study of OX40 agonist ivuxolimab in advanced cancers. Study summary: The group had a mean age of approximately 60 years, ranged from roughly 20 to 79, and was roughly 80% male.

The data were produced by immunoSEQ multiplex PCR, yet TCRdb's version contains in-frame clones alone and is incomplete. The sample lists approximately 90,000 clones, over 75% occurring once. Trimming cost V 3 bases and J 5 bases; bases outside gene matches: 5. Looked up from germline, CDR1 is SGDLS and CDR2 is YYNGEE. The CDR3 contains 14 residues. This clone was observed a few times. The chain links TRBV9 to TRBJ1-1; 9 positions match TRBD1. The sample in question was CD4+ or CD8+ T cells sorted from blood, obtained in a trial of the OX40 agonist ivuxolimab. The source of this sequence is an adult with an advanced solid tumor such as melanoma, head and neck, liver or kidney cancer. In nucleotides, the CDR3 is TGTGCCAGCAGCGAACAGGGGGCGGGGACTGAAGCTTTCTTT. It yields the protein CASSEQGAGTEAFF.